The sequence of this T cell receptor beta chain was determined in a study of lymphopenia after photon versus proton radiotherapy. Concerning this clone: Its target is unknown.

Libraries were prepared by immunoSEQ multiplex PCR; TCRdb keeps only in-frame clonotypes and omits some of them. Here the sample spans about 45,000 clones, 85% being singletons. After removal of 4 bases from V and 6 bases from J, the junction contained 11 bases not matched to a gene. The germline gives CDR1 SGHVS, CDR2 FNYEAQ. This CDR3 has 17 residues. General study points: Larger post-nadir TCR diversity loss correlated inversely with survival in deceased patients.

The origin of this receptor is a man between 35 and 55 years old with gastric cancer. The sample consisted of peripheral blood, taken from a patient treated with photon-based radiotherapy. This chain links TRBV7-6 with TRBJ2-1; 11 nucleotides line up with TRBD1. The CDR3 nucleotides read TGTGCCAGCAGCTCCCCGGTCCGGGACAGGGGGACCAATGAGCAGTTCTTC. It encodes CASSSPVRDRGTNEQFF.